The clone carrying this T cell receptor beta chain was recorded a few times. There were TCR beta CDR3 regions amplified from RNA transcripts. Initially, a first-round RT-PCR of the TCR CDR3 employed the HTBI primer set. MiXCR, applied by TCRdb to the multiplex PCR reads, yields one record per CDR3 protein. Among hundreds of thousands of distinct CDR3 sequences, 12% to 15% were seen once, and the ten largest hold roughly 13%. The junction had 9 bases not matched to a gene; V was cut back by 6 bases and J by 4 bases. This CDR3 has 15 residues. This sample is drawn from a study of T cells in Graves' hyperthyroidism and ophthalmopathy. Across the whole study: Peripheral blood was collected at initial diagnosis, before any treatment.

Sequencing was done on a sample of blood. V is TRBV12-3 or TRBV12-4 and J is TRBJ1-5, with 7 bases aligning to TRBD1. The TCR was taken from a woman aged 35 to 49 with Graves' hyperthyroidism. Here the CDR3 DNA reads TGTGCCAGCAGCCTCGACAGGGCCGAGAATCAGCCCCAGCATTTT. Protein: CASSLDRAENQPQHF.